Shown below are 18 T cell receptor beta chains from a single sample sequenced in a study of blood T cell repertoires in COVID-19. The repertoire was sequenced with immunoSEQ multiplex PCR; TCRdb's copy has only in-frame clones and lacks some. The table shows 150,000 to 200,000 clones, with 70% to 80% occurring only once. The sequencing sample was made of peripheral blood. The receptors come from a man aged 50 to 59 who had recovered from COVID-19.

This clone appeared many times. The rearrangement joins TRBV7-2 to TRBJ2-1; D possibly corresponds to TRBD1 (6 bases). The CDR3 runs 13 residues. Germline-derived CDR1 and CDR2 are SGHTA and FQGNSA. V dropped 5 bases and J dropped 6 bases, with 11 bases sitting between them. The CDR3 DNA follows: TGTGCCAGCAGCGCCGGACAGCTCAATGAGCAGTTCTTC. It yields the protein CASSAGQLNEQFF.

The V and J genes are TRBV30 and TRBJ1-2; D not certain. Trimming took off 8 bases at V and 2 bases at J, with 15 bases between the two ends. The CDR3 is made up of 13 amino acids. Germline CDR1 GTSNPN, CDR2 SVGIG (reference sequence). CDR3 protein: CANSPGLNYGYTF. CDR3 in DNA: TGTGCCAATTCACCGGGGTTAAACTATGGCTACACCTTC.

V is TRBV7-2 and J is TRBJ2-7; 9 bases line up with TRBD2. The CDR3 contains 14 residues. Per germline, CDR1 SGHTA and CDR2 FQGNSA. V was pared by 5 bases and J by 5 bases, with 7 bases of the junction left unmatched. The CDR3 loop is CASSKGLALDEQYF. CDR3 sequence (DNA): TGTGCCAGCAGCAAGGGACTAGCCCTAGACGAGCAGTACTTC.

The V call is TRBV7-9, the J call TRBJ2-1; TRBD2 might be the D (6 bases). From germline, CDR1 is SEHNR and CDR2 FQNEAQ (reference sequence). The CDR3 length is 18 residues. With 5 bases removed from V and 3 bases from J, the gap between germline ends came to 23 bases. The chain's CDR3 is CASSTIRLWGAGYNEQFF. The CDR3 DNA reads as TGTGCCAGCAGCACTATTCGGTTGTGGGGAGCGGGCTACAATGAGCAGTTCTTC.

The CDR3 region is CASSTGARYGYTF. Here the CDR3 DNA reads TGTGCCAGCAGCACAGGGGCCCGGTATGGCTACACCTTC. The rearrangement links TRBV6-5 to TRBJ1-2; 7 bases agree with TRBD1. Germline lookup yields CDR1 MNHEY and CDR2 SVGAGI. This CDR3 region has 13 residues. V was pared by 6 bases and J by 5 bases, with 6 bases of the junction left unmatched.

The chain recombines TRBV7-8 with TRBJ2-1, with 8 nucleotides matching TRBD1. Losses at the gene ends were 5 bases for V and 2 bases for J; bases not matched to a gene: 5. CDR3 length: 15 amino acids. Germline V lookup: CDR1 SGHVS, CDR2 FQNEAQ. DNA for the CDR3: TGTGCCAGCAGCCCCGGACAGGGTCCCTACAATGAGCAGTTCTTC. This codes for CASSPGQGPYNEQFF.

This chain uses TRBV19 with TRBJ1-2; D possibly corresponds to TRBD1 (6 bases). This CDR3 comprises 12 residues. CDR1 and CDR2 (germline): LNHDA, SQIVND (reference sequence). Trimming cost V 6 bases and J 8 bases, with 13 bases left between them. The CDR3 DNA sequence: TGTGCCAGTAGCATGCAGGGGTACGGCTACACCTTC. It codes for CASSMQGYGYTF.

This clone was seen more than once but under ten times. This sequence joins TRBV4-2 and TRBJ2-1; D might be TRBD1 (6 bases). The CDR3 is 17 amino acids. In germline, CDR1 is LGHNA, CDR2 YNFKEQ. V was clipped by 4 bases and J by 0 bases, with 16 bases between them. CDR3 in amino acids: CASSPRPTGFSYNEQFF. The CDR3 DNA reads TGTGCCAGCAGCCCCCGGCCTACAGGGTTCTCCTACAATGAGCAGTTCTTC.

The V gene is TRBV2, the J gene TRBJ2-4; D possibly corresponds to TRBD2 (6 bases). The germline gives CDR1 SNHLY, CDR2 FYNNEI. The CDR3 loop spans 14 amino acids. Trimming pared 8 bases from V and 2 bases from J, leaving 13 bases between. The CDR3 DNA follows: TGTGCCAGCTCAAGGGAGGTACCCAAAAACATTCAGTACTTC. This sequence encodes CASSREVPKNIQYF.

This clone came up a few times. V is TRBV18 and J is TRBJ2-7, with 11 bases fitting TRBD1. CDR3 length: 15 residues. The trim removed 4 bases at V and 3 bases at J, leaving 5 bases unmatched. Per the germline V gene, CDR1 is KGHSH and CDR2 is LQKENI. CDR3 sequence: CASSLLGQGGYEQYF. As DNA, the CDR3 is TGTGCCAGCTCACTTCTGGGACAGGGGGGCTACGAGCAGTACTTC.

The chain recombines TRBV19 with TRBJ2-1; TRBD1 might be the D (6 bases). V was cut by 7 bases and J by 7 bases, with 17 bases left in between. Per germline, CDR1 LNHDA and CDR2 SQIVND (reference sequence). The CDR3 extends over 14 amino acids. The CDR3 is CASTPPDSSNEQFF. The CDR3 DNA follows: TGTGCCAGTACACCCCCGGACAGCTCGAATGAGCAGTTCTTC.

This clone occurred a few times. The chain links TRBV4-1 to TRBJ2-1, with TRBD2 matching 8 bases. The CDR3 runs 19 residues. The V and J ends lost 0 bases and 4 bases, in that order; junction bases with no gene match: 14. Germline CDR1 MGHRA, CDR2 YSYEKL. The CDR3 loop is CASSQEITSGIPTYNEQFF. The CDR3 DNA follows: TGCGCCAGCAGCCAAGAGATCACTAGCGGAATTCCGACATACAATGAGCAGTTCTTC.

The chain uses TRBV10-2 and TRBJ2-6, with TRBD2 matching 7 bases. Germline CDR1 and CDR2: WSHSY and SAAADI. This CDR3 comprises 20 residues. Unmatched junction bases numbered 18, after V lost 3 bases and J lost 4 bases. CDR3 region: CASSDVPLAAIKGGANVLTF. The CDR3 coding sequence is TGCGCCAGCAGTGATGTTCCCCTAGCGGCAATCAAAGGAGGGGCCAACGTCCTGACTTTC.

This sequence joins TRBV28 and TRBJ2-2; 7 bases match TRBD2. The CDR3 runs 15 residues. Trimming took 3 bases from V and 5 from J; bases not matched to a gene: 6. The germline gives CDR1 MDHEN, CDR2 SYDVKM. The CDR3 region has the DNA TGTGCCAGCAGTTTCGGCGGGAGAGATACCGGGGAGCTGTTTTTT. This codes for CASSFGGRDTGELFF.

The chain links TRBV29-1 to TRBJ1-2; 8 bases line up with TRBD1. Germline V gives CDR1 SQVTM, CDR2 ANQGSEA. J was trimmed by 4 bases and V by 4 bases; bases with no gene match: 5. This CDR3 contains 13 residues. In DNA, the CDR3 is TGCAGCGTTGGAATTGGACAGGGCTATGGCTACACCTTC. Translating gives CSVGIGQGYGYTF.

The gene calls are TRBV6-5 and TRBJ2-2; 13 bases align to TRBD2. Germline loops: CDR1 MNHEY, CDR2 SVGAGI. V lost 6 bases to trimming and J lost 8 bases; unmatched junction nucleotides: 0. This CDR3 comprises 13 residues. The CDR3 region is CASRLAGGGELFF. CDR3 sequence (DNA): TGTGCCAGCAGACTAGCGGGAGGGGGGGAGCTGTTTTTT.

The chain carries TRBV7-2 and TRBJ1-2, with D maybe TRBD1 (5 bases). The CDR3 sequence is 12 residues long. Trimming pared 5 bases from V and 4 bases from J, leaving 8 bases between. Germline CDR1 is SGHTA and CDR2 is FQGNSA. DNA for the CDR3: TGTGCCAGCAGCCGGGGGGGCTATGGCTACACCTTC. Protein sequence: CASSRGGYGYTF.

In this sample, this clone turned up a few times. The V gene is TRBV19, the J gene TRBJ1-2, with unresolved D. CDR1 is LNHDA and CDR2 is SQIVND in the germline V gene (reference sequence). The CDR3 contains 18 residues. Trimming removed 3 bases at V and 4 bases at J, with 24 bases between. DNA for the CDR3: TGTGCCAGTAGTATTGGGGTTCTCGAAGTGGCGCGGGGCTATGGCTACACCTTC. The encoded protein is CASSIGVLEVARGYGYTF.